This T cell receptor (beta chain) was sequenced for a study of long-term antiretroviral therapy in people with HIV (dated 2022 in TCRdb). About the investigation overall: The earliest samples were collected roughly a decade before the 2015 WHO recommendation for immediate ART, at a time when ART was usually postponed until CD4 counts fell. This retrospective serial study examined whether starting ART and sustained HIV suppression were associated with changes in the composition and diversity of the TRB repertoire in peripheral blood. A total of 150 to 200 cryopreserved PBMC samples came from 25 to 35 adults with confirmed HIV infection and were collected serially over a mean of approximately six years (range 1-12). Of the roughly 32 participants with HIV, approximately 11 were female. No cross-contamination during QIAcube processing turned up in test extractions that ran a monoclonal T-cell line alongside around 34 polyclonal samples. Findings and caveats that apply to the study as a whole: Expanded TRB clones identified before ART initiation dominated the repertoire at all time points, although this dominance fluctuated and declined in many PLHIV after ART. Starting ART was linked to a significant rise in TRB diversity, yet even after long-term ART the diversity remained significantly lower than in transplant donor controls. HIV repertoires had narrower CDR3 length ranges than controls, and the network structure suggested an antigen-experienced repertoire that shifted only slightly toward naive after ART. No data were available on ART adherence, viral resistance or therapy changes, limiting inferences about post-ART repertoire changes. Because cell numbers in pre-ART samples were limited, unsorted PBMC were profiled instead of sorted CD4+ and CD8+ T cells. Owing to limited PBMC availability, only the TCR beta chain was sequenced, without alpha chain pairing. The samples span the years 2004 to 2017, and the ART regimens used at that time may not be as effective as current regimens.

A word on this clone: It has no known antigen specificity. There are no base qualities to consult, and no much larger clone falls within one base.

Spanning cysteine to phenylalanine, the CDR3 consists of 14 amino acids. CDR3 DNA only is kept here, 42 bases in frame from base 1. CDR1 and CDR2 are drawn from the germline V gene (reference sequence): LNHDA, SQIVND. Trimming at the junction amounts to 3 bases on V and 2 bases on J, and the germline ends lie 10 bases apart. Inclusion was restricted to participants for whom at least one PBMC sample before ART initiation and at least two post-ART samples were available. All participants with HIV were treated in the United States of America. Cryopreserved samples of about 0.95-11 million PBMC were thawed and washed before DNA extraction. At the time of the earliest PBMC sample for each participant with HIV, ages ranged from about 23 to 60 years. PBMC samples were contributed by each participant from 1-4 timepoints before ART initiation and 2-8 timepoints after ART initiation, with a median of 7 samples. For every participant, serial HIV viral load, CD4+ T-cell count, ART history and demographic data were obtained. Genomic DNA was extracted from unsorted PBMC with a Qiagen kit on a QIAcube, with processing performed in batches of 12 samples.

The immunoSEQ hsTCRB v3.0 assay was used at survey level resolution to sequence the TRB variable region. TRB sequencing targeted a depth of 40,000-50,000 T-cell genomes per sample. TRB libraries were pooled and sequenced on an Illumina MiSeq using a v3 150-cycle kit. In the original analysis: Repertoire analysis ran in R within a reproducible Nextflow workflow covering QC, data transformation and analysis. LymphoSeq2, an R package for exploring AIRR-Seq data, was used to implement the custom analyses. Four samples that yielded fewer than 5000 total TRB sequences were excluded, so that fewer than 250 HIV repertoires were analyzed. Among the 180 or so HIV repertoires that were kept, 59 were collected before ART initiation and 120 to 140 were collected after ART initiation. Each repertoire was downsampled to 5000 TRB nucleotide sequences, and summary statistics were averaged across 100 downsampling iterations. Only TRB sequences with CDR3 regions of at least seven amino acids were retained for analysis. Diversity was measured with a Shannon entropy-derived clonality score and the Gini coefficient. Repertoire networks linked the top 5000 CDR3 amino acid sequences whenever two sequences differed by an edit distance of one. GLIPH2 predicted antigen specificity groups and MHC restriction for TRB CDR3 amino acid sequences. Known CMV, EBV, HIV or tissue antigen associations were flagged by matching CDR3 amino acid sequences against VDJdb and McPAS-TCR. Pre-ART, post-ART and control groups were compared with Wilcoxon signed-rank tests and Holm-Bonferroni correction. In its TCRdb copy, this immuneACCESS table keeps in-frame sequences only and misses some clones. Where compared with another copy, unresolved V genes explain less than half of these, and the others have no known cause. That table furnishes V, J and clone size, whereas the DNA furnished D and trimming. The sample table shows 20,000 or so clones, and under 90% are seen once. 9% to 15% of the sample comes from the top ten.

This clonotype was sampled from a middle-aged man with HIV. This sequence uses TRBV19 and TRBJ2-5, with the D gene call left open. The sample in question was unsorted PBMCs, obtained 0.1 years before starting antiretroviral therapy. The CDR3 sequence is CASSMSPTQETQYF. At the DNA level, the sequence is TGTGCCAGTAGTATGAGCCCGACTCAAGAGACCCAGTACTTC.